This T cell receptor (beta chain) came from a study of cytomegalovirus exposure and HLA in healthy donors. Study observations and caveats: Reports showed the classifier diagnosing cytomegalovirus status with high specificity and sensitivity. Likely technical artifact: a cluster of highly shared sequence variants. Listed as cytomegalovirus-associated were 150 or so TCR beta chains.

About this clone itself: As yet, its antigen is unknown.

The study ran its PCR with 60 Vbeta and 13 Jbeta primers. Profiling relied on immunoSEQ multiplex PCR, and the TCRdb table lists in-frame clones only, not all of them. This repertoire comprises more than 140,000 clones; its ten largest clones make up around 2.4%. Material for sequencing was PBMCs. The receptor was isolated from a woman aged 18-29 years in good health and CMV-seronegative.

The CDR3 sequence is CASSYRDLNNEQFF. In nucleotides, the CDR3 is TGTGCCAGCAGCTACCGGGACTTGAACAATGAGCAGTTCTTC. This sequence joins TRBV7-9 and TRBJ2-1, with TRBD2 as a possible D gene (6 bases). The germline V gene has CDR1 SEHNR and CDR2 FQNEAQ (reference sequence). Trimming stripped 4 bases from V and 5 bases from J, with 12 bases between. This CDR3 contains 14 residues.